Many counts were recorded for the clone carrying this T cell receptor (beta chain). What it recognizes is unknown. Trimming at V came to 2 bases and at J to 3 bases, leaving 5 bases not matched to a gene. Germline loops: CDR1 MNHEY, CDR2 SVGAGI. The CDR3 consists of 15 residues. The record originates from a study of T cells in Graves' hyperthyroidism and ophthalmopathy. Lactation, pregnancy, other autoimmune disease or uncontrolled infection excluded patients. More than 8.5 ml of fresh peripheral blood supplied the PBMCs. The CDR3 regions of TCR beta were amplified from RNA transcripts. First-round RT-PCR with HTBI primers amplified the TCR CDR3 region. Each CDR3 protein gets one entry after TCRdb re-called the multiplex PCR reads with MiXCR. The sample consists of 540,000 or so distinct CDR3 sequences, 15% to 19% of them appearing once. Study-level points and caveats: Most thyroid clonotypes that were expanded above 0.001 also turned up in blood. Ophthalmopathy stood apart from stable hyperthyroidism in a 13 V-J model.

The TCR comes from a woman under 40 with Graves' hyperthyroidism. The chain employs TRBV6-5 and TRBJ2-3, with 7 bases fitting TRBD1. The sample consisted of blood. The CDR3 here is CASSYRGLKTDTQYF. For the CDR3, the DNA is TGTGCCAGCAGTTACAGGGGGCTGAAGACAGATACGCAGTATTTT.